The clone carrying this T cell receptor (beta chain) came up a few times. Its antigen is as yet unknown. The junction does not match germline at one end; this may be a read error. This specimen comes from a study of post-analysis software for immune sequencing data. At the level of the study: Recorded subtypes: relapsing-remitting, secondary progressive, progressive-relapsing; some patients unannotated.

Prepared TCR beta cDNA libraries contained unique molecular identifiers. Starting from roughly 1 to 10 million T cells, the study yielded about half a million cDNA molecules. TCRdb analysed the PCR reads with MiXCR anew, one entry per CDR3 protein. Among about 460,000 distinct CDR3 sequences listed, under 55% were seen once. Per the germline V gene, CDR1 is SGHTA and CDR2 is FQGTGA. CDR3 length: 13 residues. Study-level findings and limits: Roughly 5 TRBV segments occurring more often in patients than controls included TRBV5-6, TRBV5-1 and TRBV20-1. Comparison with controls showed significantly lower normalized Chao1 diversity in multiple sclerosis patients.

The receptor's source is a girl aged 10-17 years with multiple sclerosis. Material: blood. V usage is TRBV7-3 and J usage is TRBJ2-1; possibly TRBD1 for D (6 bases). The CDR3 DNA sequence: TGTGCCAGCAGCCTAACAGGGTCAACTGAGCAGTTCTTC. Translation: CASSLTGSTEQFF.